The TCR beta chain described here comes from a study of glioma-infiltrating T cells. Germline CDR1 is SNHLY and CDR2 is FYNNEI. This CDR3 is built from 15 residues. Concerning this clonotype itself: It may be a read error: a sequence one base away is much more abundant.

TCR alpha and beta CDR3 regions were amplified from RNA using iRepertoire nested multiplex PCR. TCRdb re-called the multiplex PCR reads with MiXCR, one entry per CDR3 protein. The table has some 99,000 distinct CDR3 sequences, 20% to 25% seen once; the top ten hold 35%. This TCR was recovered from a human donor with low-grade glioma or glioblastoma, undergoing nonglioma brain surgery, or in good health (not recorded which). Input material: glioma tissue, nonneoplastic brain tissue, or PBMCs (not recorded which). The rearrangement uses TRBV2 and TRBJ1-4; TRBD1 matches 8 bases. The CDR3 DNA follows: TGTGCCAGCAGTTATACGAGACAGGGGAATGAAAAACCGTTTTTT. It codes for CASSYTRQGNEKPFF.